The 9 T cell receptor beta chains below all came from one sample that was sequenced in a study of identical twins. From the 5' RACE reads, TCRdb called clonotypes with MiXCR, one entry per CDR3 protein. The table has 1.5 million to 2 million distinct CDR3 sequences, about 32% seen once; the top ten hold over 0.25%. What was sequenced was cord blood. The source is a newborn girl in good health.

V usage is TRBV3-1 and J usage is TRBJ1-6; TRBD1 aligns across 10 bases. CDR3 length: 19 residues. The V segment lost 4 bases and the J segment 1 base; nucleotides outside the gene matches: 10. The V gene's germline CDR1 is LGHDT and CDR2 YNNKEL (reference sequence). This CDR3 reads CASSPVTGGSKSYNSPLHF. In DNA, the CDR3 is TGTGCCAGCAGCCCTGTGACAGGGGGCAGTAAGTCCTATAATTCACCCCTCCACTTT.

The chain is built from TRBV29-1 and TRBJ2-1; perhaps D is TRBD1 or TRBD2 (5 bases each). The CDR3 runs 13 residues. Germline V lookup: CDR1 SQVTM, CDR2 ANQGSEA. Trimming took 1 base from V and 4 from J, leaving 8 bases between them. The CDR3 protein is CSVEGGVYNEQFF. The CDR3 bases are TGCAGCGTTGAAGGAGGGGTATACAATGAGCAGTTCTTC.

This clonotype appeared a few times. The chain carries TRBV12-3 or TRBV12-4 and TRBJ2-3; maybe TRBD1 (6 bases). There are 16 residues in the CDR3. V was pared by 2 bases and J by 1 base, with 13 bases between. In nucleotides, the CDR3 is TGTGCCAGCAGTTTACCCCAGGGGTGGGGCACAGATACGCAGTATTTT. Protein product: CASSLPQGWGTDTQYF.

A few counts support this clonotype. The V gene is TRBV10-3, the J gene TRBJ2-1; a possible D gene is TRBD2 (7 bases). The CDR3 length is 16 residues. In germline, CDR1 is ENHRY, CDR2 SYGVKD. The germline V and J ends were trimmed by 0 bases and 4 bases, with 13 bases remaining between them. CDR3 coding DNA: TGTGCCATCAGTGAGTCGTGGAGGGGGGGGTACAATGAGCAGTTCTTC. This gives the protein CAISESWRGGYNEQFF.

Comments on this clonotype: A read error is possible here, since a much larger clone lies one base away. The rearrangement joins TRBV29-1 to TRBJ2-1, with 12 bases that match TRBD2. The germline gives CDR1 SQVTM, CDR2 ANQGSEA. The CDR3 length is 19 residues. V was pared by 0 bases and J by 4 bases, with 13 bases of the junction left unmatched. CDR3 sequence: CSVEDRAGLAGSTYNEQFF. In nucleotides, the CDR3 is TGCAGCGTTGAAGATCGTGCCGGACTAGCGGGAAGCACTTACAATGAGCAGTTCTTC.

The rearrangement links TRBV20-1 to TRBJ1-5, with TRBD1 matching over 9 bases. Trimming cost V 0 bases and J 0 bases; bases outside gene matches: 3. This CDR3 region has 16 residues. In germline, CDR1 is DFQATT, CDR2 SNEGSKA (reference sequence). CDR3 sequence (DNA): TGCAGTGCTAGAGACCCGACAGGGGGTAGCAATCAGCCCCAGCATTTT. Amino acids: CSARDPTGGSNQPQHF.

The sample holds a few counts of this clonotype. The chain links TRBV12-3 or TRBV12-4 to TRBJ2-6, with 8 bases aligning to TRBD1. V trimming: 5 bases; J trimming: 0 bases; junction bases outside the gene matches: 9. This CDR3 has 18 amino acids. CDR3 sequence: CASSITRDRSSGANVLTF. As DNA, the CDR3 is TGTGCCAGCAGTATAACCCGGGACAGGAGCTCTGGGGCCAACGTCCTGACTTTC.

This clonotype was detected only a few times. The rearrangement links TRBV2 to TRBJ2-2; the D gene is possibly TRBD2 (5 bases). V lost 6 bases, J lost 8 bases, and 10 bases lay in between. Germline CDR1 SNHLY, CDR2 FYNNEI. The CDR3 totals 12 residues. The CDR3 DNA reads TGTGCCAGCAGCGTACTAGGGGGGGAGCTGTTTTTT. It is translated as CASSVLGGELFF.

This clonotype was seen a few times. This sequence joins TRBV15 and TRBJ2-1; possibly TRBD1 for D (5 bases). The CDR3 runs 13 residues. In germline, CDR1 is LNHNV, CDR2 YYDKDF (reference sequence). Trimming pared 0 bases from V and 9 bases from J, leaving 9 bases between. The CDR3 nucleotides are TGTGCCACCAGCAGAGATCGCCAGGGTGAGCAGTTCTTC. Its translation: CATSRDRQGEQFF.